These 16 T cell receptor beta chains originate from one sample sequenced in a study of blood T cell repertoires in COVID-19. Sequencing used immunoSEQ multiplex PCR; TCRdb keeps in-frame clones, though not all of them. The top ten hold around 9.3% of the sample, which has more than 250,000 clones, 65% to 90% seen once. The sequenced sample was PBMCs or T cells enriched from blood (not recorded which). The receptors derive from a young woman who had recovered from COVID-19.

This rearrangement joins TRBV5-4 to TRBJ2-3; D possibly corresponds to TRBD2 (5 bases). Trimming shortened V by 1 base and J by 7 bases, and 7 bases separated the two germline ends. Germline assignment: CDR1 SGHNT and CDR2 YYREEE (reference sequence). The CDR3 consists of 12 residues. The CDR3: CASSLRGNTQYF. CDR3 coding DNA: TGTGCCAGCAGCTTGCGAGGGAATACGCAGTATTTT.

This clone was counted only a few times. The chain's CDR3 is CASSQGTGAPNTGELFF. In nucleotides, the CDR3 is TGCGCCAGCAGCCAAGGGACAGGCGCTCCGAACACCGGGGAGCTGTTTTTT. The chain combines TRBV4-1 with TRBJ2-2; 7 bases match TRBD1. The CDR3 has 17 residues. Looked up from germline, CDR1 is MGHRA and CDR2 is YSYEKL. The V and J ends lost 1 base and 0 bases, in that order; junction bases with no gene match: 5.

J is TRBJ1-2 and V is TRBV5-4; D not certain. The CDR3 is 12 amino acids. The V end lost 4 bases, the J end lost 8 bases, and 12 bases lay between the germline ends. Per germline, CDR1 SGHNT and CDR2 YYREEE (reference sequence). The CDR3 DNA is TGTGCCAGCAGCCCATGGGCGGGGGGCTACACCTTC. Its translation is CASSPWAGGYTF.

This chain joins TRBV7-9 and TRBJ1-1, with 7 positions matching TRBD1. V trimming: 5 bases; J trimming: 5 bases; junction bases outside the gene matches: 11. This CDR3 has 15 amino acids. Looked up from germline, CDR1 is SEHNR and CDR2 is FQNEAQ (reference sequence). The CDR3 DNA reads TGTGCCAGCAGCCCCGGATCAGGGGGGATTACTGAAGCTTTCTTT. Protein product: CASSPGSGGITEAFF.

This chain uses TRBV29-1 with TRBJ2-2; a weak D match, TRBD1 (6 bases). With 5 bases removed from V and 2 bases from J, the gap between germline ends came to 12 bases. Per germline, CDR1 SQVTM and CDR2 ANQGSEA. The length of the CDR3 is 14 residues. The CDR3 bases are TGCAGCGTTCGCCCCAGGGGCAACACCGGGGAGCTGTTTTTT. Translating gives CSVRPRGNTGELFF.

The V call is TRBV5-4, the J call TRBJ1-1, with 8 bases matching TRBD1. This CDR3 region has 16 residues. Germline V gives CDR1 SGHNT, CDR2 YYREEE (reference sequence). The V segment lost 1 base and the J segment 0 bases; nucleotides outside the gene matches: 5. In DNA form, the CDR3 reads TGTGCCAGCAGCTTGAAGGGACAGGTCCTGAACACTGAAGCTTTCTTT. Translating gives CASSLKGQVLNTEAFF.

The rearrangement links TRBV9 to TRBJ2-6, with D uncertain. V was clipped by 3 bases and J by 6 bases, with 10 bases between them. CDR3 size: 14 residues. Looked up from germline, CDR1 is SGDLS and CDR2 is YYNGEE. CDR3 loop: CASSADMAANVLTF. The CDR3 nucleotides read TGTGCCAGCAGCGCCGATATGGCGGCCAACGTCCTGACTTTC.

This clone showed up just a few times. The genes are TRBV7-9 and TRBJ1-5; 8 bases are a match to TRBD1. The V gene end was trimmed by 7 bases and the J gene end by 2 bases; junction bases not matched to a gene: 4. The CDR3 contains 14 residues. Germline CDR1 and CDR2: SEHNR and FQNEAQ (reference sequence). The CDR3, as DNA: TGTGCCAGCACACCGGGACAGGGCAATCAGCCCCAGCATTTT. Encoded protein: CASTPGQGNQPQHF.

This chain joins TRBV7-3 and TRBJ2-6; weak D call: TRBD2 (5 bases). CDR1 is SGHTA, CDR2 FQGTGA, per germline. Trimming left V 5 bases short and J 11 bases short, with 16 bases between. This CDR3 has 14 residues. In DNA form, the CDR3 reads TGTGCCAGCAGCCCAACCGGTCGGGGAGACGTCCTGACTTTC. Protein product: CASSPTGRGDVLTF.

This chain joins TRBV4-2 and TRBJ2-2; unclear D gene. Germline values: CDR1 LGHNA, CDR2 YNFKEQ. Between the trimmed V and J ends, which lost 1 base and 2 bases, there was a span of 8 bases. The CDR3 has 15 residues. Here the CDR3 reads CASSQVERNTGELFF. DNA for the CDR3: TGTGCCAGCAGCCAAGTGGAGCGTAACACCGGGGAGCTGTTTTTT.

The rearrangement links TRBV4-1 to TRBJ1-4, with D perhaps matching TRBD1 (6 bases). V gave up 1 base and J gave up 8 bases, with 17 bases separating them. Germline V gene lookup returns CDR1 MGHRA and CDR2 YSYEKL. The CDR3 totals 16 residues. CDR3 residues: CASSQAQGREREKLFF. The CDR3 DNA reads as TGCGCCAGCAGCCAAGCGCAGGGGAGGGAACGAGAAAAACTGTTTTTT.

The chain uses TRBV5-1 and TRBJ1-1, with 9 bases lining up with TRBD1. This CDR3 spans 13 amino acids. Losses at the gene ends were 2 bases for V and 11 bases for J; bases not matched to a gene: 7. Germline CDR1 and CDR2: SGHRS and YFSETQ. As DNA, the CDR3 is TGCGCCAGCAGCTTAGGACAGGGGAGTTCGGCTTTCTTT. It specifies CASSLGQGSSAFF. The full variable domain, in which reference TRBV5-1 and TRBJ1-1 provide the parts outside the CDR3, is KAGVTQTPRYLIKTRGQQVTLSCSPISGHRSVSWYQQTPGQGLQFLFEYFSETQRNKGNFPGRFSGRQFSNSRSEMNVSTLELGDSALYLCASSLGQGSSAFFGQGTRLTVV.

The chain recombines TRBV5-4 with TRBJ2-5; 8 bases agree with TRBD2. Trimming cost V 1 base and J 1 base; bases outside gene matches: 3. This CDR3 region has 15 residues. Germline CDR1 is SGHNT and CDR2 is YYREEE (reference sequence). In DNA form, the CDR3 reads TGTGCCAGCAGCTTGTCCGGGGGGGCCCAAGAGACCCAGTACTTC. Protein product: CASSLSGGAQETQYF.

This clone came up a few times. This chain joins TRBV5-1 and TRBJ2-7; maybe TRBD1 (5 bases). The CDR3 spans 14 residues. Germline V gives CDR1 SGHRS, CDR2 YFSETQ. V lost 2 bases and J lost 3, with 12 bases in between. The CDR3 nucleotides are TGCGCCAGCAGCTTACCAGGGCTTTACTACGAGCAGTACTTC. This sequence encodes CASSLPGLYYEQYF.

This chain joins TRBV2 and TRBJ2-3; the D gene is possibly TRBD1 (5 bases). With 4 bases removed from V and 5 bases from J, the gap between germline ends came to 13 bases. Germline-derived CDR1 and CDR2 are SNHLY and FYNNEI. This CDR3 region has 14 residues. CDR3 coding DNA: TGTGCCAGCAGTGTCGGCCAGGGCGAAGATACGCAGTATTTT. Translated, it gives CASSVGQGEDTQYF.

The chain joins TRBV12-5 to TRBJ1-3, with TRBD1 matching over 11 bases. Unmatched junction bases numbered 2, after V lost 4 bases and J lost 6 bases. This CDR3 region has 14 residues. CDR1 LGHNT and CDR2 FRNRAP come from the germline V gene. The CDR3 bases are TGTGCTAGTGGTTCGGGACAGGGGGAAAACACCATATATTTT. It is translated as CASGSGQGENTIYF.